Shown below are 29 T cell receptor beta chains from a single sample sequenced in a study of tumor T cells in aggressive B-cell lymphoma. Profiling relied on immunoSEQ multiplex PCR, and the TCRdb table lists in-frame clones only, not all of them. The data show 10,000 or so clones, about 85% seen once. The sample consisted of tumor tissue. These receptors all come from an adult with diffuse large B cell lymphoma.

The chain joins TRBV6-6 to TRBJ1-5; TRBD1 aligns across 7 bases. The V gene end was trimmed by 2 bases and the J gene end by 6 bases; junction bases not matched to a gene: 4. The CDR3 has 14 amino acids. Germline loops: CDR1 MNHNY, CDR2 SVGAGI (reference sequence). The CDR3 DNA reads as TGTGCCAGCAGTTACGGGACAGTAGGTCAGCCCCAGCATTTT. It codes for CASSYGTVGQPQHF.

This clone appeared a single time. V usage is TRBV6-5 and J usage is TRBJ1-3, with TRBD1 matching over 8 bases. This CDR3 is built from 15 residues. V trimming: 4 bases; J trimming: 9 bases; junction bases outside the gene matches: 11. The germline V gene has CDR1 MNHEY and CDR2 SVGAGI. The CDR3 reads CASSSQGRGLGTIYF. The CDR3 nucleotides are TGTGCCAGCAGTTCACAGGGCAGGGGGCTTGGCACCATATATTTT.

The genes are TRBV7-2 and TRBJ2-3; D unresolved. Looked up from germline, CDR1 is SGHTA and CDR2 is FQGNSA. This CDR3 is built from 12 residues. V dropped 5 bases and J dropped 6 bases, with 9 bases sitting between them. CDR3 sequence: CASSTRADTQYF. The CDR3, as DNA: TGTGCCAGCAGCACCAGAGCGGATACGCAGTATTTT.

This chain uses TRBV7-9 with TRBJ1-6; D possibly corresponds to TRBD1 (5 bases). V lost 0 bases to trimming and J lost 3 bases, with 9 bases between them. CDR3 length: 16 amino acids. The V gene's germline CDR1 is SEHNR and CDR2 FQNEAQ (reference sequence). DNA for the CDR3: TGTGCCAGCAGCTTAGCGCTACAGGTCTATAATTCACCCCTCCACTTT. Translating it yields CASSLALQVYNSPLHF.

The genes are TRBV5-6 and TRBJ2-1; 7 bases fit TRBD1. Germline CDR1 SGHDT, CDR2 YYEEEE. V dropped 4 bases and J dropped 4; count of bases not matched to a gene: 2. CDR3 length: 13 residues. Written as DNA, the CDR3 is TGTGCCAGCAGCAGGGGACAGTACAATGAGCAGTTCTTC. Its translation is CASSRGQYNEQFF.

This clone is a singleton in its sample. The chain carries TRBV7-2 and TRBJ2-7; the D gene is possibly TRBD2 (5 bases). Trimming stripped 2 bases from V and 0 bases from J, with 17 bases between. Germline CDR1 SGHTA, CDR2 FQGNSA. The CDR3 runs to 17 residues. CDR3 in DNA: TGTGCCAGCAGCTTACGAACGGGGTCCTCAAGCTCCTACGAGCAGTACTTC. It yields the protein CASSLRTGSSSSYEQYF.

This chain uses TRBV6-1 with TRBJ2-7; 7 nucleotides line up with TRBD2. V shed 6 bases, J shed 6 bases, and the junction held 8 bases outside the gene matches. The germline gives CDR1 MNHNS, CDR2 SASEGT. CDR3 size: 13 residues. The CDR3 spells CASSRGGEGEQYF. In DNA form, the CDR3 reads TGTGCCAGCAGCCGGGGTGGGGAGGGCGAGCAGTACTTC.

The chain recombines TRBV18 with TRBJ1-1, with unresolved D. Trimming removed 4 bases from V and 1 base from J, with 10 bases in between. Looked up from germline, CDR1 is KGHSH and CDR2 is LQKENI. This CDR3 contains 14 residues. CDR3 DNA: TGTGCCAGCTCACGAAGAGTTGAGAACACTGAAGCTTTCTTT. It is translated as CASSRRVENTEAFF.

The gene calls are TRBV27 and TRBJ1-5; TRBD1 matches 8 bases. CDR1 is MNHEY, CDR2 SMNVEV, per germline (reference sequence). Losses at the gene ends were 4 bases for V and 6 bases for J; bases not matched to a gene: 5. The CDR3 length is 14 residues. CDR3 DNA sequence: TGTGCCAGCAGTTCGGACAGGGCCACTCAGCCCCAGCATTTT. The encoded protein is CASSSDRATQPQHF.

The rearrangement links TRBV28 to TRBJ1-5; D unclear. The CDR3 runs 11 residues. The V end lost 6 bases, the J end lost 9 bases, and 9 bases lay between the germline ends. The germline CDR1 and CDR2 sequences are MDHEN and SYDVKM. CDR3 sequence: CASSPGSPQHF. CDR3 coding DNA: TGTGCCAGCAGCCCCGGTTCGCCCCAGCATTTT. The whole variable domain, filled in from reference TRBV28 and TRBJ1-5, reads DVKVTQSSRYLVKRTGEKVFLECVQDMDHENMFWYRQDPGLGLRLIYFSYDVKMKEKGDIPEGYSVSREKKERFSLILESASTNQTSMYLCASSPGSPQHFGDGTRLSIL.

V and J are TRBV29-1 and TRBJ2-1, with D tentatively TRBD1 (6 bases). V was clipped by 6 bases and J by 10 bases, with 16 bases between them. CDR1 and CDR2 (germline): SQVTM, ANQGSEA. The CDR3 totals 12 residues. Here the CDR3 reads CSVETQGWEQFF. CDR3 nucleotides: TGCAGCGTGGAGACACAGGGTTGGGAGCAGTTCTTC.

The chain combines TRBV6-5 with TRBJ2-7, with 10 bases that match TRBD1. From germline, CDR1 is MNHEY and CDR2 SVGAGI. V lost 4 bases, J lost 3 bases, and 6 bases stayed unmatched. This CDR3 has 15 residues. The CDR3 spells CASSLTGQGNYEQYF. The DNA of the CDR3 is TGTGCCAGCAGTTTGACGGGACAGGGGAACTACGAGCAGTACTTC.

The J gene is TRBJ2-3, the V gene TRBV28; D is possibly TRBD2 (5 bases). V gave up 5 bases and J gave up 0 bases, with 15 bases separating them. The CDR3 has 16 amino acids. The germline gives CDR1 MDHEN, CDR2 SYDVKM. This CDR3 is CASSLVKGGSTDTQYF. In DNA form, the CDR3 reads TGTGCCAGCAGTCTCGTCAAAGGAGGTAGCACAGATACGCAGTATTTT.

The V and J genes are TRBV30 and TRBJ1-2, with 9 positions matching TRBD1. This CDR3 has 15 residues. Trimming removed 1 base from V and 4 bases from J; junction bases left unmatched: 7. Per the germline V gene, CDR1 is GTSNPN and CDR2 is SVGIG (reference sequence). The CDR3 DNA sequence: TGTGCCTGGAGTGGAGCTGGGACAGGGCCCTATGGCTACACCTTC. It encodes CAWSGAGTGPYGYTF.

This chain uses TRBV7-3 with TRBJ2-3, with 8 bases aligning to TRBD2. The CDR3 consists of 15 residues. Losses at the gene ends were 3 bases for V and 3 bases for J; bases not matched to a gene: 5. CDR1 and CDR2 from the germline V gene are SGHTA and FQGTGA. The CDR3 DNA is TGTGCCAGCAGCTTCGTCGGGGGGGTGACAGATACGCAGTATTTT. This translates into CASSFVGGVTDTQYF. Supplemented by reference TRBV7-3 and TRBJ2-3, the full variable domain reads GAGVSQTPSNKVTEKGKYVELRCDPISGHTALYWYRQSLGQGPEFLIYFQGTGAADDSGLPNDRFFAVRPEGSVSTLKIQRTERGDSAVYLCASSFVGGVTDTQYFGPGTRLTVL.

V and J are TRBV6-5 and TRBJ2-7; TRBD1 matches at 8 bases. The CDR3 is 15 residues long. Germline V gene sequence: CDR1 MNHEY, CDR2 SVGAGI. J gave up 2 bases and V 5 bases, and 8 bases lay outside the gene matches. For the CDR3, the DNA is TGTGCCAGCAGTACTCGGACAGGGAAGACCTACGAGCAGTACTTC. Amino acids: CASSTRTGKTYEQYF.

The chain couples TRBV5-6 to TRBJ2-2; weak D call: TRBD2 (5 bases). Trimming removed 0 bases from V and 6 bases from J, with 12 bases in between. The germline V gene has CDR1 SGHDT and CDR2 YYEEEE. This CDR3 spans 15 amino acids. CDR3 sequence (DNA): TGTGCCAGCAGCTTGGCCGACGGGATAGCCGGGGAGCTGTTTTTT. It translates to CASSLADGIAGELFF. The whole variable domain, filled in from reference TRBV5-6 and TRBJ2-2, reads DAGVTQSPTHLIKTRGQQVTLRCSPKSGHDTVSWYQQALGQGPQFIFQYYEEEERQRGNFPDRFSGHQFPNYSSELNVNALLLGDSALYLCASSLADGIAGELFFGEGSRLTVL.

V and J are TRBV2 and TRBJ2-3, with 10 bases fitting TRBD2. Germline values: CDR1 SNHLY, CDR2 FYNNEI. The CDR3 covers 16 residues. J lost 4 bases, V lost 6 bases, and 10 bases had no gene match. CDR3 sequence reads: CASRTPGLAYSDTQYF. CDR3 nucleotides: TGTGCCAGCAGGACCCCGGGACTAGCGTATTCAGATACGCAGTATTTT.

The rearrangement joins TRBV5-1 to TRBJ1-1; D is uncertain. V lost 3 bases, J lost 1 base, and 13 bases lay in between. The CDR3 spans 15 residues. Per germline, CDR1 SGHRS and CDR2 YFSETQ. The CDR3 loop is CASSYVWGANTEAFF. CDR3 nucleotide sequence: TGCGCCAGCAGCTACGTCTGGGGAGCGAACACTGAAGCTTTCTTT.

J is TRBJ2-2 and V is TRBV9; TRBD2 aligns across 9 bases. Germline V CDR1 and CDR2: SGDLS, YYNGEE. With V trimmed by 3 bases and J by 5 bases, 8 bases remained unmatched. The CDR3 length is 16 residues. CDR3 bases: TGTGCCAGCAGCGCCCAGGGACTAGCCCCAACCGGGGAGCTGTTTTTT. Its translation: CASSAQGLAPTGELFF.

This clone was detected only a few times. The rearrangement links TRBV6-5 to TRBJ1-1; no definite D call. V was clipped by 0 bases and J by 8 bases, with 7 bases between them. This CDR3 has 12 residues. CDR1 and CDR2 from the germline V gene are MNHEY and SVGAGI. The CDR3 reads CASSYSGKEAFF. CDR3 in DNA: TGTGCCAGCAGTTACTCCGGGAAGGAAGCTTTCTTT.

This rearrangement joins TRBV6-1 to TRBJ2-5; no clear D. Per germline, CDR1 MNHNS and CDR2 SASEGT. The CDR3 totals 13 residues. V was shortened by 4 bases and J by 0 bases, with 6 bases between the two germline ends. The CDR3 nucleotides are TGTGCCAGCAGTGCAGTAAACCAAGAGACCCAGTACTTC. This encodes CASSAVNQETQYF.

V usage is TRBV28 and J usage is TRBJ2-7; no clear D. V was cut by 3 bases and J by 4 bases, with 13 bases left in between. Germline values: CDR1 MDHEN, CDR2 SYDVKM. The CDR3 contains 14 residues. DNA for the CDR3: TGTGCCAGCAGTTTCTTCACCAGGTTTTACGAGCAGTACTTC. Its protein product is CASSFFTRFYEQYF.

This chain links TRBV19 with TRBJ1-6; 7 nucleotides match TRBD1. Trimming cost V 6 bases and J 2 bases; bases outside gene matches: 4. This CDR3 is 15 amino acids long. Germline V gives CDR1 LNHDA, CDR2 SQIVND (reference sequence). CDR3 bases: TGTGCCAGTAGATTTGGGACAGCCTATAATTCACCCCTCCACTTT. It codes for CASRFGTAYNSPLHF.

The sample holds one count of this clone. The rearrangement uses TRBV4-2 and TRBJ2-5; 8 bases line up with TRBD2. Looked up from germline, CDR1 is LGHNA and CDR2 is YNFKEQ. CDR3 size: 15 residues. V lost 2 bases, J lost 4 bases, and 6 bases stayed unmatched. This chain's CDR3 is CASSQIGGALETQYF. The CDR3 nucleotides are TGTGCCAGCAGCCAAATCGGGGGGGCCCTAGAGACCCAGTACTTC.

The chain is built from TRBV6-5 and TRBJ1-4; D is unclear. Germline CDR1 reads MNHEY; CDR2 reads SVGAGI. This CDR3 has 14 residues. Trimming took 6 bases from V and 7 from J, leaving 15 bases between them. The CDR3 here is CASRRLQAGEKLFF. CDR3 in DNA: TGTGCCAGCAGAAGACTCCAGGCGGGTGAAAAACTGTTTTTT.

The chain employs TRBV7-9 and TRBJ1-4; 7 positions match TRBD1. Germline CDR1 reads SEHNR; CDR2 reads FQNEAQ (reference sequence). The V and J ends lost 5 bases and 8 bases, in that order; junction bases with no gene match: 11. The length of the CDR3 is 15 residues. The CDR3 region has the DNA TGTGCCAGCAGCAACGGACAGGTTCTAAGGGAAAAACTGTTTTTT. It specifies CASSNGQVLREKLFF.

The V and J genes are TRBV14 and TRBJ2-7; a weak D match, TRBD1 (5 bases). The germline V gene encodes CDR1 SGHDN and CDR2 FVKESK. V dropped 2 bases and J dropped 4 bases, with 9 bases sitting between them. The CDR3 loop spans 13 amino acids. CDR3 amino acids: CASSQNTGYEQYF. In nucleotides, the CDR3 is TGTGCCAGCAGCCAAAATACAGGTTACGAGCAGTACTTC.

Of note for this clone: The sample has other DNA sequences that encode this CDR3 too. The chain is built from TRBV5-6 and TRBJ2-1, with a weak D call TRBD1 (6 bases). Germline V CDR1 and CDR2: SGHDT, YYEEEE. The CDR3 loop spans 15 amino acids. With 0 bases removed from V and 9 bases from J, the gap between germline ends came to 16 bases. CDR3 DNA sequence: TGTGCCAGCAGCTTGGCGCTAGCAGGGGCGGTTGAGCAGTTCTTC. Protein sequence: CASSLALAGAVEQFF.